This T cell receptor beta chain was recovered during a study of CD8 T cells in ankylosing spondylitis. Whole-study results and caveats: Some of these motif variants have turned up before, in reports on reactive arthritis synovial fluid and blood.

TCRdb independently ran MiXCR on the 5' RACE reads; one entry per CDR3 protein. The table has 270,000 or so distinct CDR3 sequences, approximately 20% seen once. This clonotype was recorded at least ten times. Its antigen is as yet unknown. CDR1 is MRHNA and CDR2 is SNTAGT in the germline V gene. CDR3 length equals 19 residues. Trimming took 5 bases from V and 8 from J, leaving 31 bases between them. This clonotype was sampled from a male donor with ankylosing spondylitis or in good health (not recorded which). The V gene is TRBV6-4, the J gene TRBJ2-1, with D possibly being TRBD1 (6 bases). Sequenced input: blood, either unsorted or a sorted T cell fraction (not recorded which). The CDR3 bases are TGTGCCAGCAGTCCTCTTCCCCCACGATTTAGGGGGAGTAGGGATGAGCAGTTCTTC. As protein: CASSPLPPRFRGSRDEQFF.